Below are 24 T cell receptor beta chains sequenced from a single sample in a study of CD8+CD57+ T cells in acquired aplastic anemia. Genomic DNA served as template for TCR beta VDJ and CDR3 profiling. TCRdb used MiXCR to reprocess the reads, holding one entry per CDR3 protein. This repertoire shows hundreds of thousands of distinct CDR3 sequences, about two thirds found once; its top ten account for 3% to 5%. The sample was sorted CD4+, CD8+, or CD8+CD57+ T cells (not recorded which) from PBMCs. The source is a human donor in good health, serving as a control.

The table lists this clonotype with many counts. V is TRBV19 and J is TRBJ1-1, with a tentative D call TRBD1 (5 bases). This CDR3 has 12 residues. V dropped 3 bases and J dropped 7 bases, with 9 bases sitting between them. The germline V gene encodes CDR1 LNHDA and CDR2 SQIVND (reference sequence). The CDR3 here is CASSIGGIEAFF. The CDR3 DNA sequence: TGTGCCAGTAGTATCGGGGGGATTGAAGCTTTCTTT.

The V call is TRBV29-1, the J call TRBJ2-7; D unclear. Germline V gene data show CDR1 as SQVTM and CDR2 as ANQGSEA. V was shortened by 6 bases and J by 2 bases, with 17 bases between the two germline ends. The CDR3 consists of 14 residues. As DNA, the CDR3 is TGCAGCGTCCGCAACCAAGGTCACACCTACGAGCAGTACTTC. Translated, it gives CSVRNQGHTYEQYF.

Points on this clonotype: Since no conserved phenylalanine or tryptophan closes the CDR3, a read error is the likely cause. CDR3 loop: CASSLLAGGPDTQYL. CDR3 bases: TGTGCCAGCAGCTTATTAGCGGGGGGCCCAGATACGCAGTATCTT. This chain joins TRBV7-3 and TRBJ2-3; 10 nucleotides line up with TRBD2. This CDR3 has 15 amino acids. Germline trimming cut 2 bases from V and 4 bases from J; bases unmatched to any gene: 3. Germline CDR1 and CDR2: SGHTA and FQGTGA.

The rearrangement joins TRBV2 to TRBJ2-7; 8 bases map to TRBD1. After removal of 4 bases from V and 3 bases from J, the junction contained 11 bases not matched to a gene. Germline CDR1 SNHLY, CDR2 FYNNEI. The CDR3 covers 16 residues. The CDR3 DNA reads TGTGCCAGCAGTGGATCCCGGCAGGGGGCTTTCTACGAGCAGTACTTC. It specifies CASSGSRQGAFYEQYF. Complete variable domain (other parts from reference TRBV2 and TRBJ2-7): EPEVTQTPSHQVTQMGQEVILRCVPISNHLYFYWYRQILGQKVEFLVSFYNNEISEKSEIFDDQFSVERPDGSNFTLKIRSTKLEDSAMYFCASSGSRQGAFYEQYFGPGTRLTVT.

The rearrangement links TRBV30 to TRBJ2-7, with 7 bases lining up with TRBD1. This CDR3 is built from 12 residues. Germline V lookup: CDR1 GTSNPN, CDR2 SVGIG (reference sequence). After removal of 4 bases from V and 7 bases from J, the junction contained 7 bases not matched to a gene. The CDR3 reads CAWKGGNGEQYF. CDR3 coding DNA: TGTGCCTGGAAAGGGGGCAATGGTGAGCAGTACTTC.

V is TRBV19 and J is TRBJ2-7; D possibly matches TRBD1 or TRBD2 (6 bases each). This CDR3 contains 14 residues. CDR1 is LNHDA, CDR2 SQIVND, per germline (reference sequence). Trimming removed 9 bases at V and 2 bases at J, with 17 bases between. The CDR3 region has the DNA TGTGCCAGCAGCGAGGGCGGGGACACCTACGAGCAGTACTTC. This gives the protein CASSEGGDTYEQYF.

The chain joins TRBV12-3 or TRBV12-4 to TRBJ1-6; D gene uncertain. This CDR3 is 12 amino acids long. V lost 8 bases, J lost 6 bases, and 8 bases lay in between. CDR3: CASPQSNSPLHF. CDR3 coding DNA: TGTGCCAGCCCACAGTCTAATTCACCCCTCCACTTT.

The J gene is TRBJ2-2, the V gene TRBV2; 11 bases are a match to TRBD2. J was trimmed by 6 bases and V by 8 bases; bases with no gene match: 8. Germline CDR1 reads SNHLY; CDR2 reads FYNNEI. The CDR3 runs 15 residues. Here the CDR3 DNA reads TGTGCCAGCCATCTAGCGGGGGGAACACCCGGGGAGCTGTTTTTT. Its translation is CASHLAGGTPGELFF.

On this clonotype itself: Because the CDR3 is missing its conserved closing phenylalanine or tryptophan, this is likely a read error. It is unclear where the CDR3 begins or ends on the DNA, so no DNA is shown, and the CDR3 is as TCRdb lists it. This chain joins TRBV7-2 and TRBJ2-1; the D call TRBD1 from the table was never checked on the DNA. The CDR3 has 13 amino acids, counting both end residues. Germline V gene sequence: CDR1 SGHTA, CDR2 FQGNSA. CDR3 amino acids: CASSSGADNYGYT.

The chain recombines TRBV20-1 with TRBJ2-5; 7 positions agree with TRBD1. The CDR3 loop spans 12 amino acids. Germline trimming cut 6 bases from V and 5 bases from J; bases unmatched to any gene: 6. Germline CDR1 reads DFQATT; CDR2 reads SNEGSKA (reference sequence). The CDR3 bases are TGCAGTGCAATCGGGACAGCGGAGACCCAGTACTTC. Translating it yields CSAIGTAETQYF.

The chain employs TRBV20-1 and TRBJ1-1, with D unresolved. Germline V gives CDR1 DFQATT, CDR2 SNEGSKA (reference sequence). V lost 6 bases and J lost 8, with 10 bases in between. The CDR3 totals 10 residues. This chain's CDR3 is CSAHVSEAFF. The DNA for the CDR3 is TGCAGTGCCCATGTCTCGGAAGCTTTCTTT.

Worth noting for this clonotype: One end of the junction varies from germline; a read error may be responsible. CDR3 bases: TGTGCCACCAGCTTACTGGTTGAAAAACTGTTTTTT. Protein sequence: CATSLLVEKLFF. The chain is built from TRBV7-7 and TRBJ1-4; D unresolved. This CDR3 has 12 amino acids. Germline V gene sequence: CDR1 SSHAT, CDR2 FNYEAQ (reference sequence).

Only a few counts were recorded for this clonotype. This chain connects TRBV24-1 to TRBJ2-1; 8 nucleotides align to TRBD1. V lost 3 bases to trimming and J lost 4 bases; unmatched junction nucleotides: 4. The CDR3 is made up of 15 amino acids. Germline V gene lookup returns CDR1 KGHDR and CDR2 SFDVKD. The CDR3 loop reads CATSDPTGGYNEQFF. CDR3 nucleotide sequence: TGTGCCACCAGTGATCCTACAGGGGGGTACAATGAGCAGTTCTTC.

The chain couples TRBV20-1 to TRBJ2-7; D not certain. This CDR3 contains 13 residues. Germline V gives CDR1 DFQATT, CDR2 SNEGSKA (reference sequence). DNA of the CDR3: TGCAGCGCTGTGGTTGCGGCGAGTGGCGAGCAGTACTTC. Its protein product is CSAVVAASGEQYF.

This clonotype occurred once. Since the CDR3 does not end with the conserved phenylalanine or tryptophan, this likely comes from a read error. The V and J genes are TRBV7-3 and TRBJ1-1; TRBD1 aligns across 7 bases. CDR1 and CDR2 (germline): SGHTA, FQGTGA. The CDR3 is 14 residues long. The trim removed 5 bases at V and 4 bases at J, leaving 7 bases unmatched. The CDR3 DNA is TGTGCCAGCAGCACCAGGGACAGCCTCACTGAAGCTTTCCTT. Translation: CASSTRDSLTEAFL.

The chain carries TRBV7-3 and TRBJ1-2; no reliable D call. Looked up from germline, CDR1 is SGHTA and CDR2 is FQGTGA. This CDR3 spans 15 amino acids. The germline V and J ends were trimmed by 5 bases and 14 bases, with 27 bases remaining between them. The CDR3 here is CASSDHGQLHYFGTF. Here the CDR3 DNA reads TGTGCCAGCAGCGACCACGGCCAACTTCACTATTTCGGGACCTTC.

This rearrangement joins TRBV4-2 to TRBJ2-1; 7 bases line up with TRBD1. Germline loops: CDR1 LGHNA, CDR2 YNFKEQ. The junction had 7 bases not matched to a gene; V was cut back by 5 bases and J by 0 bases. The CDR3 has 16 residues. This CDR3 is CASSARQGNSYNEQFF. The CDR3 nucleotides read TGTGCCAGCAGCGCCCGACAGGGCAACTCCTACAATGAGCAGTTCTTC.

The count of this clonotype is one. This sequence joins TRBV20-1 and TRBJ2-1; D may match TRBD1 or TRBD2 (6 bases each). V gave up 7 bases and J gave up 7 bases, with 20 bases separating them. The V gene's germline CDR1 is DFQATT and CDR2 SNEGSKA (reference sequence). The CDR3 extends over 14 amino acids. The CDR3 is CSVTGGRGRNEQFF. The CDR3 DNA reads TGCAGTGTAACTGGCGGACGGGGGCGAAATGAGCAGTTCTTC.

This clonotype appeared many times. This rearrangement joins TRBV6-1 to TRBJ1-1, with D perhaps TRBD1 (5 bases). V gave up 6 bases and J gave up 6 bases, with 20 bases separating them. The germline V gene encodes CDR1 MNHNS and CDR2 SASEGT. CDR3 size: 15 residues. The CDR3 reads CASRPKQDPRPEAFF. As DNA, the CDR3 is TGTGCCAGCAGGCCCAAACAGGACCCAAGACCTGAAGCTTTCTTT.

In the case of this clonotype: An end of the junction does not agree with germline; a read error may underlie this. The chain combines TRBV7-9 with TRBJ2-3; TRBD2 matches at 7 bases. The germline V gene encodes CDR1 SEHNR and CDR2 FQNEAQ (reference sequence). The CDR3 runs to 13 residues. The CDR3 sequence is CASSGGGIDKHSF. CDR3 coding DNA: TGTGCCAGCAGCGGCGGGGGAATAGATAAGCATTCTTTT.

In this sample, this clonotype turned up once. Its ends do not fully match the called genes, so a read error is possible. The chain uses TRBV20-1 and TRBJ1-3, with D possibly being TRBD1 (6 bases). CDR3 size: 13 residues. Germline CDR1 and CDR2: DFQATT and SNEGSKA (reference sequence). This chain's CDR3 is CSAREEVGDTIYF. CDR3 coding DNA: TGCAGTGCTAGAGAGGAGGTCGGGGACACTATATATTTT.

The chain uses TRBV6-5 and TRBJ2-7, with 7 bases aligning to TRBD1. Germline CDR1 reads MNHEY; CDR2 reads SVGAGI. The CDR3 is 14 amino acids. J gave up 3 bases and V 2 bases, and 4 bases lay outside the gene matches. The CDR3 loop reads CASSYDQGVYEQYF. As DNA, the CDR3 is TGTGCCAGCAGTTACGACCAGGGGGTCTACGAGCAGTACTTC.

CDR3 sequence: CASRDNEQFF. Written as DNA, the CDR3 is TGTGCCAGCCGAGACAATGAGCAGTTCTTC. The genes are TRBV25-1 and TRBJ2-1; D uncertain. The V gene's germline CDR1 is MGHDK and CDR2 SYGVNS. Trimming left V 8 bases short and J 5 bases short, with 4 bases between. The CDR3 is 10 amino acids.

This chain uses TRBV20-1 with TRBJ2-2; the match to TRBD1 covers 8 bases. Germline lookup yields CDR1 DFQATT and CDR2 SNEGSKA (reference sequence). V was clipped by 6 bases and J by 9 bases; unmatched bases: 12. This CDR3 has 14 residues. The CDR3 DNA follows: TGCAGTGCCGACGGACAGGGCACCCGTAGGGAGCTGTTTTTT. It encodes CSADGQGTRRELFF.